Listed here is a single T cell receptor (beta chain). Its antigen is unknown. One end of the junction fails to match germline, which may point to a read error. The entry originates in a study of OX40 agonist ivuxolimab in advanced cancers. On the study more broadly: Ivuxolimab, an agonist antibody against OX40 (CD134), was given to patients.

Produced via immunoSEQ multiplex PCR; TCRdb's table is partial and in-frame only. The data hold tens of thousands of clones, with 75% to 90% observed a single time. Study conclusions and caveats: Expansion of clones was among the lowest in partial responders at 0.1-3.0 mg/kg. Clones of CD4+ and CD8+ blood T cells grew by week 6 at doses of 0.1 to 3.0 mg/kg.

The CDR3 loop spans 13 amino acids. Germline V gives CDR1 SQVTM, CDR2 ANQGSEA. Exclusion applied to patients with autoimmune disease history or systemic immunosuppression. The clonotype comes from an adult with an advanced solid tumor such as melanoma, head and neck, liver or kidney cancer. Sequencing used CD4+ or CD8+ T cells sorted from blood, obtained in a trial of the OX40 agonist ivuxolimab. The chain employs TRBV29-1 and TRBJ1-1, with a tentative D call TRBD1 (6 bases). This CDR3 is CSVVGGPNPEAFF. The DNA of the CDR3 is TGCAGCGTTGTCGGGGGCCCGAACCCTGAAGCTTTCTTT.